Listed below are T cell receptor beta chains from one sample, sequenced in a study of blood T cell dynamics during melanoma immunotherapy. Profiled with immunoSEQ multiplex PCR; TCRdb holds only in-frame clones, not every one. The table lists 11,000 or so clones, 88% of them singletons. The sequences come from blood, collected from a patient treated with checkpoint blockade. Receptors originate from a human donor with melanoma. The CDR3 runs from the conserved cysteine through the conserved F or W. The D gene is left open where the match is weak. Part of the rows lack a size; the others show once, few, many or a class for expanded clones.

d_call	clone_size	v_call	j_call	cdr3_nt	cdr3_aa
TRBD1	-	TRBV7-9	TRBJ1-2	TGTGCCAGCAGCCAACAAGGAGGGACAGCTTTCTATGGCTACACCTTC	CASSQQGGTAFYGYTF
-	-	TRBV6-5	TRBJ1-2	TGTGCCAGCAGTTACTCTCCAGGCCGACTGGGGGGCTACACCTTC	CASSYSPGRLGGYTF
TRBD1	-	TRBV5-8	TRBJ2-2	TGTGCCAGCAGCTTAGACAGGGCCATCGGGGAGCTGTTTTTT	CASSLDRAIGELFF
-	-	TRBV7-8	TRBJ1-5	TGTGCCAGCACTCTAAGGGAAGGGGGGCGCAGAGCTCAGCCCCAGCATTTT	CASTLREGGRRAQPQHF
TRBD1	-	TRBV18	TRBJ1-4	TGTGCCAGCTCGCCGGAATTACGGACAGGGAGGACTAATGAAAAACTGTTTTTT	CASSPELRTGRTNEKLFF
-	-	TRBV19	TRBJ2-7	TGTGCCAGTAATGCGTTGGGAGGAAATTCCTACGAGCAGTACTTC	CASNALGGNSYEQYF
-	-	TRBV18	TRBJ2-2	TGTGCCAGCTCACCAGACGCTACCGGGGAGCTGTTTTTT	CASSPDATGELFF
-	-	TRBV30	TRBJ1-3	TGTGCCTGGAGTGCGGGGAGCTCTGGAAACACCATATATTTT	CAWSAGSSGNTIYF
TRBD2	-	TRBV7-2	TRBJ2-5	TGTGCCAGCAGCCCCCGGCGACTAGCGGAAGAGACCCAGTACTTC	CASSPRRLAEETQYF
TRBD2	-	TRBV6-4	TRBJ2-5	TGTGCCACCTTGGGACTAGCGGGGGCGCATCAAGAGACCCAGTACTTC	CATLGLAGAHQETQYF
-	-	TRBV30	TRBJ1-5	TGTGCCTGGAGTGAAGGGGGATCCAATCAGCCCCAGCATTTT	CAWSEGGSNQPQHF
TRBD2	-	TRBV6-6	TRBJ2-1	TGTGCCAGCAGTTTTAGCGGGGGCCTAAACAATGAGCAGTTCTTC	CASSFSGGLNNEQFF
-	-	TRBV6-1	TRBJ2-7	TGTGCCAGCGCACGGAACCAAAACTACGAGCAGTACTTC	CASARNQNYEQYF
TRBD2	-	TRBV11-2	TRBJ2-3	TGTGCCAGCAGCCCCGGGAGGGCAGATACGCAGTATTTT	CASSPGRADTQYF
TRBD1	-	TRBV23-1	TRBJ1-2	TGCGCCAGCAGCCGGACAGGCGGCGGGGGGGGCTACACCTTC	CASSRTGGGGGYTF
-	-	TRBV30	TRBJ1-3	TGTGCCTGGAGTACGGAGGAGACCTCATCGGGGACCATATATTTT	CAWSTEETSSGTIYF
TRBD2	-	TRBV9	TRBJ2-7	TGTGCCAGCAGCTATGGAACGGGACTACCCTCCTACGAGCAGTACTTC	CASSYGTGLPSYEQYF
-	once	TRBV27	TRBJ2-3	TGTGCCAGCAGTCAATCCCGGGATACGCAGTATTTT	CASSQSRDTQYF
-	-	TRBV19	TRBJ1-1	TGTGCCAGTAGTCGGGGGCGGGGAGCTTTCTTT	CASSRGRGAFF
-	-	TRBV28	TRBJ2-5	TGTGCCAGCAGTCCCTCCAGGAGGGGGCGAGGGCAAGAGACCCAGTACTTC	CASSPSRRGRGQETQYF
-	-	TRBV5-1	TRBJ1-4	TGCGCCAGCAGCTTTGGGTTTCACGCAACTAATGAAAAACTGTTTTTT	CASSFGFHATNEKLFF
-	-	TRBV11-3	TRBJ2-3	TGTGCCAGCAGCCAAACGGGCAGGGGACCAGATACGCAGTATTTT	CASSQTGRGPDTQYF
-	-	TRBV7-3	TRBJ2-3	TGTGCCAGCAGTCGACAGCGAGGGACTACAGATACGCAGTATTTT	CASSRQRGTTDTQYF